One sample yielded the 10 T cell receptor beta chains listed below, sequenced in a study of blood T cell repertoires in COVID-19. The protocol was immunoSEQ multiplex PCR, while the TCRdb copy is restricted to in-frame clones and leaves out a portion. The repertoire consists of around 130,000 clones, with roughly 89% occurring once and the leading ten covering approximately 3.9%. The sample consisted of PBMCs or T cells enriched from blood (not recorded which). The origin of the receptors is a woman in her thirties who had recovered from COVID-19.

J is TRBJ1-6 and V is TRBV7-8, with D possibly matching TRBD1 (6 bases). The CDR3 covers 16 residues. Germline CDR1 and CDR2: SGHVS and FQNEAQ. V was pared by 1 base and J by 7 bases, with 14 bases between. For the CDR3, the DNA is TGTGCCAGCAGCTTAGAAGACAGGCTTTGGAATTCACCCCTCCACTTT. As protein: CASSLEDRLWNSPLHF.

The V and J genes are TRBV19 and TRBJ2-1, with 10 bases fitting TRBD2. The CDR3 is 17 residues long. V was pared by 5 bases and J by 4 bases, with 11 bases of the junction left unmatched. Germline V gene lookup returns CDR1 LNHDA and CDR2 SQIVND (reference sequence). For the CDR3, the DNA is TGTGCCAGTAGTTACATACTAGCGGGGAAGATATACAATGAGCAGTTCTTC. Its protein product is CASSYILAGKIYNEQFF.

The rearrangement links TRBV10-3 to TRBJ2-7, with 10 bases matching TRBD2. The V gene's germline CDR1 is ENHRY and CDR2 SYGVKD. The ends lost 4 bases at V and 1 base at J; junction bases unmatched: 10. The length of the CDR3 is 17 residues. CDR3 nucleotides: TGTGCCATCAGTGGCAGCAGCGGGAGGGCCATGTCCTACGAGCAGTACTTC. Amino acids: CAISGSSGRAMSYEQYF.

The chain links TRBV6-1 to TRBJ2-7; 9 positions match TRBD2. After removal of 1 base from V and 5 bases from J, the junction contained 9 bases not matched to a gene. Germline V gene sequence: CDR1 MNHNS, CDR2 SASEGT. This CDR3 contains 16 residues. The CDR3 DNA reads as TGTGCCAGCAGTGAAGGTTGGGGCGGGAGGGGGGACGAGCAGTACTTC. This codes for CASSEGWGGRGDEQYF.

The chain is built from TRBV6-6 and TRBJ2-7, with 9 bases that match TRBD1. The germline V gene has CDR1 MNHNY and CDR2 SVGAGI (reference sequence). CDR3 length: 17 amino acids. With V trimmed by 6 bases and J by 3 bases, 15 bases remained unmatched. The DNA for the CDR3 is TGTGCCAGCAGCCGAGGGACAGGGCCAACCTCCCTCTACGAGCAGTACTTC. Translated: CASSRGTGPTSLYEQYF.

This clone occurred a few times. This sequence joins TRBV27 and TRBJ1-4; D unclear. The CDR3 runs 12 residues. Per germline, CDR1 MNHEY and CDR2 SMNVEV (reference sequence). V lost 7 bases and J lost 5, with 8 bases in between. The CDR3 DNA reads as TGTGCCAGCAAGAGAGGGAATGAAAAACTGTTTTTT. It is translated as CASKRGNEKLFF. The full variable domain, with the rest looked up from reference TRBV27 and TRBJ1-4, is EAQVTQNPRYLITVTGKKLTVTCSQNMNHEYMSWYRQDPGLGLRQIYYSMNVEVTDKGDVPEGYKVSRKEKRNFPLILESPSPNQTSLYFCASKRGNEKLFFGSGTQLSVL.

The chain uses TRBV28 and TRBJ1-2, with 7 bases lining up with TRBD1. The trim removed 2 bases at V and 7 bases at J, leaving 4 bases unmatched. Germline V gene lookup returns CDR1 MDHEN and CDR2 SYDVKM. The CDR3 sequence is 13 residues long. The CDR3: CASSLGRGFGYTF. The CDR3 nucleotides are TGTGCCAGCAGTTTAGGCAGGGGGTTTGGCTACACCTTC.

This chain connects TRBV11-2 to TRBJ1-2; TRBD1 matches 8 bases. With V trimmed by 5 bases and J by 5 bases, 10 bases remained unmatched. Germline V gene sequence: CDR1 SGHAT, CDR2 FQNNGV. This CDR3 comprises 15 residues. DNA for the CDR3: TGTGCCAGCAGCGAAAGGGACAGGACTGAGTATGGCTACACCTTC. It encodes CASSERDRTEYGYTF.

The chain recombines TRBV6-2 or TRBV6-3 with TRBJ1-5, with 9 bases fitting TRBD1. Per germline, CDR1 MNHEY and CDR2 SVGEGT. Trimming at V came to 6 bases and at J to 7 bases, leaving 4 bases not matched to a gene. The CDR3 loop spans 13 amino acids. DNA of the CDR3: TGTGCCAGCAGCAGGACAGGGGTACAGCCCCAGCATTTT. Translation: CASSRTGVQPQHF.

This clone has a handful of counts. The V and J genes are TRBV28 and TRBJ1-1; no clear D gene. Germline CDR1 and CDR2: MDHEN and SYDVKM. This CDR3 spans 13 amino acids. V dropped 8 bases and J dropped 0 bases, with 10 bases sitting between them. Written as DNA, the CDR3 is TGTGCCAGCGGCGAGACACTGAACACTGAAGCTTTCTTT. Translated, it gives CASGETLNTEAFF.